This T cell receptor (beta chain) was profiled in a study of blood T cell repertoires in COVID-19. Study context: The origin of the acute and convalescent COVID-19 samples was the United States, Italy and Spain. PBMCs, B-cell-depleted T cells, or T cells provided the cDNA or gDNA that made up the material.

The CDR3 runs 13 residues. The V gene lost 3 bases and the J gene lost 6 bases, with 8 bases spanning the gap. The germline V gene encodes CDR1 LNHDA and CDR2 SQIVND (reference sequence). In the original analysis: Reference gene primer amplification gave nucleated cell count estimates. Profiling relied on immunoSEQ multiplex PCR, and the TCRdb table lists in-frame clones only, not all of them. The DNA gave D and trimming, while V, J and clone size come from that table. The data hold roughly 56,000 clones, with around 87% observed a single time. Source material: peripheral blood. The chain links TRBV19 to TRBJ2-2, with D tentatively TRBD1 (5 bases). This clonotype was obtained from a man between 60 and 70 years old with active COVID-19. The CDR3 DNA is TGTGCCAGTAGTATCCGACAGCCCGGGGAGCTGTTTTTT. This codes for CASSIRQPGELFF.